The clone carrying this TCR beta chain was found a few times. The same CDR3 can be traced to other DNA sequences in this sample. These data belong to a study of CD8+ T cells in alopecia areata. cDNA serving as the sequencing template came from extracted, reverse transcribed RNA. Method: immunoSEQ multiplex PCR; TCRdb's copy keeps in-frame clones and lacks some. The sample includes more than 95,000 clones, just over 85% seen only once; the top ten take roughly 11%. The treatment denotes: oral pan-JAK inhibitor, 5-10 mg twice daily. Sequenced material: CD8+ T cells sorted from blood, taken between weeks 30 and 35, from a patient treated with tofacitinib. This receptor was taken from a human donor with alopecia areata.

This CDR3 reads CASSLGTGAYEQYF. The CDR3 DNA follows: TGCGCCAGCAGCTTGGGGACAGGAGCCTACGAGCAGTACTTC. The gene calls are TRBV5-1 and TRBJ2-7; TRBD1 aligns across 7 bases. The junction had 2 bases not matched to a gene; V was cut back by 0 bases and J by 2 bases. In germline, CDR1 is SGHRS, CDR2 YFSETQ. The length of the CDR3 is 14 residues.